These 8 T cell receptor beta chains were sequenced from one sample in a study of identical twins. TCRdb itself ran the 5' RACE reads through MiXCR, one entry per CDR3 protein. The sample includes 1.5 million to 2 million distinct CDR3 sequences, less than 35% seen only once; the top ten take around 0.3%. The sequencing input was cord blood. The receptor source for this set is a newborn girl in good health.

This clonotype was observed a few times. The V and J genes are TRBV15 and TRBJ2-4; the D gene is possibly TRBD2 (6 bases). The CDR3 loop spans 13 amino acids. The V gene lost 1 base and the J gene lost 10 bases, with 11 bases spanning the gap. Germline assignment: CDR1 LNHNV and CDR2 YYDKDF (reference sequence). CDR3 sequence: CATSRGISGIQYF. The DNA for the CDR3 is TGTGCCACCAGCAGAGGGATTAGCGGAATTCAGTACTTC.

This clonotype was counted a few times. J is TRBJ2-7 and V is TRBV7-2; D is possibly TRBD2 (5 bases). With 1 base removed from V and 6 bases from J, the gap between germline ends came to 13 bases. This CDR3 has 14 amino acids. Per germline, CDR1 SGHTA and CDR2 FQGNSA. The CDR3 here is CASSLDSGSAEQYF. The CDR3 nucleotides are TGTGCCAGCAGCTTAGATTCAGGTAGCGCCGAGCAGTACTTC.

This clonotype was seen ten or more times. The chain carries TRBV29-1 and TRBJ1-2; the D is unclear. Per the germline V gene, CDR1 is SQVTM and CDR2 is ANQGSEA. The CDR3 spans 9 residues. The V end was cut by 3 bases, the J end by 13 bases, with 9 bases between. This chain's CDR3 is CSVEDRLTF. The DNA for the CDR3 is TGCAGCGTTGAGGACCGCCTCACCTTC.

Only a few counts were recorded for this clonotype. The V call is TRBV6-2 or TRBV6-3, the J call TRBJ2-4; a weak D match, TRBD1 (5 bases). This CDR3 has 12 amino acids. Germline CDR1 and CDR2: MNHEY and SVGEGT. Trimming shortened V by 6 bases and J by 9 bases, and 12 bases separated the two germline ends. CDR3 region: CASSQGAAIQYF. In DNA, the CDR3 is TGTGCCAGCAGCCAAGGGGCGGCCATTCAGTACTTC.

The chain is built from TRBV20-1 and TRBJ2-5, with 11 positions matching TRBD2. Germline-derived CDR1 and CDR2 are DFQATT and SNEGSKA (reference sequence). The CDR3 runs to 16 residues. J lost 11 bases, V lost 5 bases, and 19 bases had no gene match. The chain's CDR3 is CSASHLLAGAENEQYF. The CDR3 DNA is TGCAGTGCTTCCCATTTACTAGCGGGAGCGGAGAATGAGCAGTACTTC.

The V and J genes are TRBV13 and TRBJ2-5; TRBD2 matches 9 bases. CDR3 size: 15 residues. Trimming removed 1 base from V and 6 bases from J; junction bases left unmatched: 6. Germline V CDR1 and CDR2: PRHDT, FYEKMQ (reference sequence). The CDR3 nucleotides are TGTGCCAGCAGCTTAGAGCCTGGGACTAGCAAGACCCAGTACTTC. Translated, it gives CASSLEPGTSKTQYF. Full variable domain (remainder filled in from reference TRBV13 and TRBJ2-5): AAGVIQSPRHLIKEKRETATLKCYPIPRHDTVYWYQQGPGQDPQFLISFYEKMQSDKGSIPDRFSAQQFSDYHSELNMSSLELGDSALYFCASSLEPGTSKTQYFGPGTRLLVL.

This rearrangement joins TRBV25-1 to TRBJ2-1, with TRBD2 matching 7 bases. Germline loops: CDR1 MGHDK, CDR2 SYGVNS. The CDR3 consists of 14 residues. V shed 3 bases, J shed 9 bases, and the junction held 8 bases outside the gene matches. CDR3: CASSESGTSGEQFF. CDR3 sequence (DNA): TGTGCCAGCAGTGAGAGCGGGACTTCGGGTGAGCAGTTCTTC.

This chain uses TRBV20-1 with TRBJ1-2; D is possibly TRBD1 (6 bases). CDR3 length: 16 residues. Per the germline V gene, CDR1 is DFQATT and CDR2 is SNEGSKA (reference sequence). V was clipped by 6 bases and J by 6 bases, with 26 bases between them. The CDR3 reads CSARRRYREPPDGYTF. CDR3 coding DNA: TGCAGTGCCAGGCGCCGGTACAGGGAGCCACCGGATGGCTACACCTTC.